This is a list of T cell receptor beta chains from one sample in a study of cytomegalovirus exposure and HLA in healthy donors. Method: immunoSEQ multiplex PCR; TCRdb's copy keeps in-frame clones and lacks some. The table shows 150,000 to 250,000 clones, with around 77% occurring only once. The sequencing sample was made of PBMCs. The receptors derive from a man aged 25-45 years in good health and CMV-seronegative. CDR3s include the opening cysteine and the closing phenylalanine or tryptophan. The D gene is left open where the match is weak. Rows give clone size only sometimes, using once, few, many, or a class for an expanded clone.

CDR3aa	CDR3nt	j_gene	d_gene	v_gene	abundance
CASSRSYEQYF	TGTGCCAGCAGCCGGTCCTACGAGCAGTACTTC	TRBJ2-7	.	TRBV6-1	.
CASSLAVPGGAETQYF	TGTGCCAGCAGCTTGGCCGTCCCAGGGGGCGCGGAGACCCAGTACTTC	TRBJ2-5	TRBD1	TRBV5-4	.
CAISGFGTGEPEKLFF	TGTGCCATCAGTGGGTTCGGGACAGGGGAGCCCGAAAAACTGTTTTTT	TRBJ1-4	TRBD1	TRBV10-3	.
CASSPLIGQGFTEAFF	TGCGCCAGCAGCCCACTTATCGGACAGGGATTCACTGAAGCTTTCTTT	TRBJ1-1	TRBD1	TRBV5-1	.
CAWSADSSNYGYTF	TGTGCCTGGAGTGCGGACAGTTCAAACTATGGCTACACCTTC	TRBJ1-2	.	TRBV30	few
CASSQESARVSSGANVLTF	TGCGCCAGCAGCCAAGAATCGGCCAGGGTAAGCTCTGGGGCCAACGTCCTGACTTTC	TRBJ2-6	.	TRBV4-1	.
CASSFPKDSHKLQETQYF	TGCGCCAGCAGCTTCCCTAAGGACAGTCATAAACTTCAAGAGACCCAGTACTTC	TRBJ2-5	.	TRBV5-1	few
CASRPTLGLASYEQYF	TGTGCCAGCAGGCCCACCCTGGGACTCGCCTCCTACGAGCAGTACTTC	TRBJ2-7	.	TRBV11-2	.
CASLGGREQYF	TGTGCCAGCCTTGGCGGGAGGGAGCAGTACTTC	TRBJ2-7	TRBD2	TRBV2	.
CASSLTENTEAFF	TGTGCCAGCAGTCTGACAGAGAACACTGAAGCTTTCTTT	TRBJ1-1	.	TRBV2	few
CASSYKAGPTYEQYF	TGTGCCAGCAGTTACAAGGCAGGGCCCACCTACGAGCAGTACTTC	TRBJ2-7	.	TRBV6-5	.
CSYGGGLEAFF	TGCAGCTATGGGGGGGGCCTGGAAGCTTTCTTT	TRBJ1-1	.	TRBV29-1	.
CASSSTSLARSGANVLTF	TGCGCCAGCAGCTCGACTAGTCTCGCTCGATCCGGGGCCAACGTCCTGACTTTC	TRBJ2-6	.	TRBV5-1	.
CASSLVEVGELFF	TGTGCCAGCAGCTTGGTGGAGGTCGGGGAGCTGTTTTTT	TRBJ2-2	.	TRBV5-5	.
CASSVTGLGAEAFF	TGTGCCAGCAGCGTTACAGGGTTAGGTGCTGAAGCTTTCTTT	TRBJ1-1	.	TRBV9	.
CASSLARDTDTQYF	TGCGCCAGCAGCTTGGCCAGGGACACAGATACGCAGTATTTT	TRBJ2-3	.	TRBV5-1	.
CASSIGSAGGWETQYF	TGTGCCAGTAGTATAGGATCTGCGGGAGGTTGGGAGACCCAGTACTTC	TRBJ2-5	TRBD2	TRBV19	few
CASSDPRRRMLREGADTQYF	TGTGCCAGCAGTGACCCCCGCCGCCGCATGCTGCGGGAGGGGGCAGATACGCAGTATTTT	TRBJ2-3	TRBD2	TRBV6-1	.
CASSFLGGNTEAFF	TGTGCCAGCAGCTTCCTCGGTGGGAACACTGAAGCTTTCTTT	TRBJ1-1	.	TRBV5-4	.
CASSRPRGNTGELFF	TGTGCCAGCAGCCGCCCCAGGGGGAACACCGGGGAGCTGTTTTTT	TRBJ2-2	.	TRBV5-4	.
CASSPWSSGANVLTF	TGTGCCAGTAGTCCGTGGAGCTCTGGGGCCAACGTCCTGACTTTC	TRBJ2-6	.	TRBV19	.
CASSLGLPVVGELFF	TGTGCCAGCAGTTTGGGACTCCCTGTCGTTGGGGAGCTGTTTTTT	TRBJ2-2	.	TRBV5-4	.
CASSKGLAGETSTDTQYF	TGTGCCAGCAGCAAAGGACTAGCGGGAGAGACTAGCACAGATACGCAGTATTTT	TRBJ2-3	TRBD2	TRBV5-4	.
CASSSRQGNNEQFF	TGTGCCAGCAGCTCCAGACAGGGCAACAATGAGCAGTTCTTC	TRBJ2-1	TRBD1	TRBV11-3	once
CASSQDWQGDVEQFF	TGTGCCAGCAGCCAAGATTGGCAGGGGGATGTTGAGCAGTTCTTC	TRBJ2-1	TRBD1	TRBV4-2	.
CASSEGMGQGAFGYTF	TGTGCCAGCAGTGAAGGAATGGGACAGGGGGCTTTTGGCTACACCTTC	TRBJ1-2	TRBD1	TRBV6-1	medium-sized
CASSLEQGVIYNEQFF	TGTGCCAGCAGCTTAGAACAGGGGGTGATCTACAATGAGCAGTTCTTC	TRBJ2-1	TRBD1	TRBV5-6	once
CSVAASQETQYF	TGCAGCGTTGCCGCCAGCCAAGAGACCCAGTACTTC	TRBJ2-5	.	TRBV29-1	few
CASSVTSGSSYNEQFF	TGTGCCAGCAGCGTGACTAGCGGGAGTTCCTACAATGAGCAGTTCTTC	TRBJ2-1	TRBD2	TRBV9	.
CASRLTGKGSPLHF	TGTGCCAGCAGATTGACAGGGAAGGGTTCACCCCTCCACTTT	TRBJ1-6	TRBD1	TRBV27	.
CASSAGTETLYGYTF	TGTGCCAGCAGTGCCGGGACTGAGACTCTCTATGGCTACACCTTC	TRBJ1-2	.	TRBV6-5	few
CASSASPSGANVLTF	TGTGCCAGCAGTGCAAGCCCCTCTGGGGCCAACGTCCTGACTTTC	TRBJ2-6	.	TRBV2	.
CATTPGLAGVTDTQYF	TGTGCCACGACCCCAGGACTAGCGGGCGTTACAGATACGCAGTATTTT	TRBJ2-3	TRBD2	TRBV10-3	few
CASSWGQGVGYTF	TGTGCCAGCAGTTGGGGACAGGGAGTTGGCTACACCTTC	TRBJ1-2	TRBD1	TRBV6-5	few
CASSLLKGLATFDTGELFF	TGTGCCAGCAGTTTATTAAAAGGACTAGCGACCTTTGACACCGGGGAGCTGTTTTTT	TRBJ2-2	TRBD2	TRBV28	.
CASRWTGGNEQYF	TGTGCCAGTCGGTGGACAGGGGGCAACGAGCAGTACTTC	TRBJ2-7	TRBD1	TRBV6-5	.
CASSSLGSNTGELFF	TGTGCCAGCAGCTCCCTGGGCTCCAACACCGGGGAGCTGTTTTTT	TRBJ2-2	.	TRBV28	once
CASRATSGSPNEQFF	TGTGCCAGCAGGGCTACTAGCGGGAGTCCGAATGAGCAGTTCTTC	TRBJ2-1	TRBD2	TRBV6-1	.
CASSLGPGEFSNQPQHF	TGTGCCAGCAGCTTAGGACCAGGGGAGTTCAGCAATCAGCCCCAGCATTTT	TRBJ1-5	.	TRBV11-2	.
CASSSGLAGGPSTDTQYF	TGCGCCAGCAGCTCTGGACTAGCGGGAGGCCCTAGCACAGATACGCAGTATTTT	TRBJ2-3	TRBD2	TRBV5-1	.
CASSLSGQGGYEQYF	TGTGCCAGCAGTTTATCCGGACAGGGAGGCTACGAGCAGTACTTC	TRBJ2-7	TRBD1	TRBV27	.
CASSSTGTYYEQYF	TGCGCCAGCAGCTCTACCGGGACATACTACGAGCAGTACTTC	TRBJ2-7	.	TRBV5-1	.
CASSQERTVETQYF	TGCGCCAGCAGCCAAGAACGGACAGTCGAGACCCAGTACTTC	TRBJ2-5	.	TRBV4-1	once
CASSLRGKRDYEQYF	TGTGCCAGCAGCTTACGAGGGAAAAGAGACTACGAGCAGTACTTC	TRBJ2-7	.	TRBV7-9	.
CASSVDGSGRAVQYF	TGTGCCAGCAGCGTAGACGGCAGCGGGAGGGCCGTGCAGTACTTC	TRBJ2-7	TRBD2	TRBV9	.
CASGRGTTDTQYF	TGTGCCAGCGGGAGGGGGACCACAGATACGCAGTATTTT	TRBJ2-3	.	TRBV27	once
CASSLRSGAEQFF	TGTGCCAGCAGCTTAAGGTCTGGGGCGGAGCAGTTCTTC	TRBJ2-1	.	TRBV11-3	.
CASTETLNRNTEAFF	TGTGCCAGCACCGAGACATTAAATAGAAACACTGAAGCTTTCTTT	TRBJ1-1	.	TRBV6-5	.
CASSPGTPTGELFF	TGTGCCAGCAGCCCCGGGACTCCAACCGGGGAGCTGTTTTTT	TRBJ2-2	.	TRBV9	few
CASSRLRGGYGYTF	TGTGCCAGCAGTCGCCTGCGGGGGGGTTATGGCTACACCTTC	TRBJ1-2	.	TRBV28	few
CATSSDRLAGYNEQFF	TGTGCCACCAGCAGTGATCGCCTAGCGGGCTACAATGAGCAGTTCTTC	TRBJ2-1	TRBD2	TRBV15	.